This paragraph covers one TCR beta chain sequence. The antigen is undetermined. The record originates from a study of cytomegalovirus exposure and HLA in healthy donors. CDR3 length: 13 amino acids. Trimming stripped 7 bases from V and 1 base from J, with 13 bases between. Germline CDR1 SQVTM, CDR2 ANQGSEA. Donors likely had unrecorded immune exposures despite being nominally healthy when sampled. This PCR relied on a set of 60 Vbeta primers and 13 Jbeta primers. This table comes from immunoSEQ multiplex PCR, and its TCRdb copy is limited to in-frame clones, with some not included. The sample includes more than 200,000 clones, 65% to 90% seen only once; the top ten take over 1.1%. General study results and limits: Clonal expansion, a later analysis showed, was greater in HLA-associated TCR beta chains than in equally common others. The Asian-associated ancestry cluster reportedly had fewer N-insertions than the approximately 690-donor mean in a later analysis.

The sequenced sample consisted of PBMCs. This sequence originates from a girl aged 5-17 years in good health and CMV-seronegative. The rearrangement joins TRBV29-1 to TRBJ1-1, with D possibly matching TRBD1 (6 bases). CDR3 protein: CSAPRTENTEAFF. The CDR3 DNA is TGCAGCGCTCCTCGGACAGAGAACACTGAAGCTTTCTTT.